These 10 T cell receptor beta chains were all obtained from the same sample, sequenced in a study of T-cell memory formation after mild COVID-19. TCRdb called the 5' RACE reads again in MiXCR, with one record for every CDR3 protein. The sample has approximately 290,000 distinct CDR3 sequences; under 8.5% are singletons. The sample consisted of PBMCs or a T cell subset sorted from them (not recorded which). The receptors come from a man younger than 30 who had mild COVID-19 (a few samples of this study predate the infection). Cell type and time point are not known.

This clonotype appeared many times. V gene TRBV7-2 combines with J gene TRBJ2-3; D tentatively fits TRBD1 or TRBD2 (5 bases each). Deletions cut 5 bases from V and 2 bases from J, with 11 bases between. The CDR3 is 14 residues long. Looked up from germline, CDR1 is SGHTA and CDR2 is FQGNSA. The CDR3 loop is CASSQTGTTDTQYF. Written as DNA, the CDR3 is TGTGCCAGCAGCCAGACGGGGACCACAGATACGCAGTATTTT.

This clonotype was counted a few times. The gene calls are TRBV5-1 and TRBJ2-3; 9 bases map to TRBD2. After removal of 0 bases from V and 1 base from J, the junction contained 3 bases not matched to a gene. The germline CDR1 and CDR2 sequences are SGHRS and YFSETQ. The CDR3 contains 16 residues. CDR3: CASSLVAGVGTDTQYF. The CDR3 DNA sequence: TGCGCCAGCAGCTTGGTAGCGGGGGTCGGCACAGATACGCAGTATTTT.

This clonotype turned up a few times. One end of the junction does not line up with germline, which may come from a read error. J is TRBJ2-5 and V is TRBV7-9, with 8 nucleotides matching TRBD2. The CDR3 runs to 15 residues. From germline, CDR1 is SEHNR and CDR2 FQNEAQ (reference sequence). CDR3 in DNA: TGTGCCAGCAGCTTCCAGACTAGCGAGTTACAGACCCAGTACTTT. It specifies CASSFQTSELQTQYF.

This clonotype showed up just a few times. V and J are TRBV2 and TRBJ2-7; possible D gene TRBD2, 7 bases. CDR1 and CDR2 from the germline V gene are SNHLY and FYNNEI. This CDR3 contains 16 residues. Between the trimmed V and J ends, which lost 6 bases and 3 bases, there was a span of 21 bases. The CDR3 here is CASRARGAGANYEQYV. DNA of the CDR3: TGTGCCAGCAGGGCCCGAGGGGCGGGGGCGAACTACGAGCAGTACGTC.

The rearrangement joins TRBV7-2 to TRBJ2-3; TRBD1 is a possible D gene (6 bases). V was clipped by 5 bases and J by 0 bases, with 9 bases between them. CDR1 SGHTA and CDR2 FQGNSA come from the germline V gene. This CDR3 spans 14 amino acids. CDR3 region: CASSVGQSTDTQYF. CDR3 nucleotides: TGTGCCAGCAGCGTCGGACAGAGCACAGATACGCAGTATTTT. Complete variable domain (other parts from reference TRBV7-2 and TRBJ2-3): GAGVSQSPSNKVTEKGKDVELRCDPISGHTALYWYRQSLGQGLEFLIYFQGNSAPDKSGLPSDRFSAERTGGSVSTLTIQRTQQEDSAVYLCASSVGQSTDTQYFGPGTRLTVL.

This clonotype was found a few times. The chain combines TRBV18 with TRBJ2-5, with 9 bases fitting TRBD2. The CDR3 spans 14 residues. The V gene end was trimmed by 9 bases and the J gene end by 4 bases; junction bases not matched to a gene: 9. Germline values: CDR1 KGHSH, CDR2 LQKENI. The CDR3 loop reads CASASGAARETQYF. DNA of the CDR3: TGTGCCAGTGCTAGCGGGGCGGCCAGAGAGACCCAGTACTTC.

This clonotype was detected many times. This sequence joins TRBV20-1 and TRBJ1-1, with 7 nucleotides matching TRBD1. The CDR3 runs 15 residues. V shed 0 bases and J 3 bases; nucleotides not matched to a gene: 7. The germline gives CDR1 DFQATT, CDR2 SNEGSKA (reference sequence). The CDR3 DNA is TGCAGTGCTAGAGATGGGGAAACAGGGGACACTGAAGCTTTCTTT. Its translation: CSARDGETGDTEAFF.

This clonotype has only a few counts. The rearrangement links TRBV5-1 to TRBJ2-3; no clear D. V was pared by 0 bases and J by 6 bases, with 17 bases between. The V gene's germline CDR1 is SGHRS and CDR2 YFSETQ. This CDR3 comprises 16 residues. In nucleotides, the CDR3 is TGCGCCAGCAGCTTGGGGCAGGATTTGATATTCGATACGCAGTATTTT. It encodes CASSLGQDLIFDTQYF.

This clonotype was counted many times. The rearrangement joins TRBV12-3 or TRBV12-4 to TRBJ2-5; D may be TRBD1 (7 bases). This CDR3 is 13 amino acids long. V lost 4 bases and J lost 5, with 11 bases in between. The CDR3 sequence: CASSSGGRETQYF. The CDR3 coding sequence is TGTGCCAGCAGTTCAGGGGGGAGGGAGACCCAGTACTTC.

V usage is TRBV7-3 and J usage is TRBJ2-3; D may be TRBD2 (5 bases). This CDR3 comprises 13 residues. From germline, CDR1 is SGHTA and CDR2 FQGTGA. The germline V and J ends were trimmed by 4 bases and 4 bases, with 9 bases remaining between them. The CDR3 coding sequence is TGTGCCAGCAGCTCCCTAGCAGCAGATACGCAGTATTTT. This gives the protein CASSSLAADTQYF.